The 21 T cell receptor beta chains below all came from one sample that was sequenced in a study of beta chain features in type 1 diabetes. The entirety of the isolated RNA underwent reverse transcription, so expressed TCRB transcripts were sequenced. Profiling relied on immunoSEQ multiplex PCR, and the TCRdb table lists in-frame clones only, not all of them. The profile shows 400,000 to 550,000 clones, 9.5% to 12% of them singletons. Sequenced input: naive CD4+ T cells from blood. The source is a woman aged 18-35 years in good health.

This clone was counted between two and nine times. The V call is TRBV7-2, the J call TRBJ1-5, with D perhaps matching TRBD1 (6 bases). The CDR3 runs 15 residues. Trimming removed 6 bases from V and 0 bases from J, with 12 bases in between. Looked up from germline, CDR1 is SGHTA and CDR2 is FQGNSA. CDR3 DNA: TGTGCCAGCAGAGAACAGGGAAATAGCAATCAGCCCCAGCATTTT. Protein: CASREQGNSNQPQHF.

The V gene is TRBV5-6, the J gene TRBJ2-1; 9 bases are a match to TRBD1. The V segment lost 5 bases and the J segment 2 bases; nucleotides outside the gene matches: 5. Germline lookup yields CDR1 SGHDT and CDR2 YYEEEE. This CDR3 region has 15 residues. CDR3 bases: TGTGCCAGCAGACGAACAGGGGGCCCCTACAATGAGCAGTTCTTC. It encodes CASRRTGGPYNEQFF. Variable domain in full (rest from reference TRBV5-6 and TRBJ2-1): DAGVTQSPTHLIKTRGQQVTLRCSPKSGHDTVSWYQQALGQGPQFIFQYYEEEERQRGNFPDRFSGHQFPNYSSELNVNALLLGDSALYLCASRRTGGPYNEQFFGPGTRLTVL.

The chain links TRBV25-1 to TRBJ1-2, with TRBD1 matching over 7 bases. Looked up from germline, CDR1 is MGHDK and CDR2 is SYGVNS. This CDR3 region has 14 residues. The trim removed 5 bases at V and 7 bases at J, leaving 10 bases unmatched. The CDR3 bases are TGTGCCAGCAGTCCACAGGGGCCAAGGGCTGGCTACACCTTC. It specifies CASSPQGPRAGYTF.

The V call is TRBV18, the J call TRBJ2-1; 10 nucleotides agree with TRBD1. The CDR3 extends over 15 amino acids. Trimming took 8 bases from V and 6 from J; bases not matched to a gene: 10. The germline CDR1 and CDR2 sequences are KGHSH and LQKENI. This chain's CDR3 is CASATGTGALNEQFF. In DNA form, the CDR3 reads TGTGCCAGCGCTACGGGGACAGGGGCTCTCAATGAGCAGTTCTTC. The complete variable domain, with remaining parts taken from reference TRBV18 and TRBJ2-1, reads NAGVMQNPRHLVRRRGQEARLRCSPMKGHSHVYWYRQLPEEGLKFMVYLQKENIIDESGMPKERFSAEFPKEGPSILRIQQVVRGDSAAYFCASATGTGALNEQFFGPGTRLTVL.

This clone was found a few times. V gene TRBV7-2 combines with J gene TRBJ2-7; 11 bases are shared with TRBD1. Germline V gene sequence: CDR1 SGHTA, CDR2 FQGNSA. The ends lost 7 bases at V and 6 bases at J; junction bases unmatched: 8. The CDR3 is made up of 14 amino acids. CDR3 protein: CASTGDRGITEQYF. In nucleotides, the CDR3 is TGTGCCAGCACTGGGGACAGGGGGATTACCGAGCAGTACTTC.

The rearrangement uses TRBV9 and TRBJ2-5; D might be TRBD2 (5 bases). Trimming pared 2 bases from V and 4 bases from J, leaving 18 bases between. The V gene's germline CDR1 is SGDLS and CDR2 YYNGEE. This CDR3 has 16 residues. The CDR3 region has the DNA TGTGCCAGCAGCGTCACTCTCCTCTCGGCGGGAGAGACCCAGTACTTC. Amino acids: CASSVTLLSAGETQYF.

This clone has only a few counts. The V call is TRBV29-1, the J call TRBJ2-1; 8 bases line up with TRBD1. The germline V gene has CDR1 SQVTM and CDR2 ANQGSEA. The CDR3 is 12 residues long. With 3 bases clipped from V and 8 bases from J, the junction kept 3 bases outside the gene matches. DNA of the CDR3: TGCAGCGTTGAGGACAGGGCGTATGAGCAGTTCTTC. Translated, it gives CSVEDRAYEQFF.

This clone came up many times. V gene TRBV7-9 combines with J gene TRBJ2-6, with TRBD1 as a possible D gene (5 bases). Looked up from germline, CDR1 is SEHNR and CDR2 is FQNEAQ (reference sequence). The CDR3 has 13 residues. The CDR3 region has the DNA TGTCTGGGGCACCAATCTGGGGCCAACGTCCTGACTTTC. Translating gives CLGHQSGANVLTF. Looking up the rest from reference TRBV7-9 and TRBJ2-6 gives the full variable domain: DTGVSQNPRHKITKRGQNVTFRCDPISEHNRLYWYRQTLGQGPEFLTYFQNEAQLEKSRLLSDRFSAERPKGSFSTLEIQRTEQGDSAMYLCLGHQSGANVLTFGAGSRLTVL.

This clone was counted between two and nine times. The chain carries TRBV14 and TRBJ2-2; no reliable D call. CDR3 length: 14 residues. CDR1 and CDR2 from the germline V gene are SGHDN and FVKESK. Trimming left V 0 bases short and J 3 bases short, with 5 bases between. The CDR3 reads CASSQDLYTGELFF. The CDR3 nucleotides read TGTGCCAGCAGCCAAGATCTCTACACCGGGGAGCTGTTTTTT.

The CDR3 DNA reads as TGTGCCAGCTCACCTACGCTCTTTGGAGGGAAGACTGGAAACACCATATATTTT. It translates to CASSPTLFGGKTGNTIYF. The V and J genes are TRBV18 and TRBJ1-3, with no clear D. The CDR3 covers 18 residues. Germline lookup yields CDR1 KGHSH and CDR2 LQKENI. The V gene lost 3 bases and the J gene lost 2 bases, with 20 bases spanning the gap.

This clone was counted a few times. Additional DNA sequences in this sample encode the identical CDR3. This chain links TRBV9 with TRBJ2-3, with unresolved D. The CDR3 runs 13 residues. Germline V gene data show CDR1 as SGDLS and CDR2 as YYNGEE. With 0 bases removed from V and 3 bases from J, the gap between germline ends came to 5 bases. CDR3 region: CASSVVSTDTQYF. The CDR3 bases are TGTGCCAGCAGCGTAGTCTCGACAGATACGCAGTATTTT. Full variable domain (outside the CDR3, taken from reference TRBV9 and TRBJ2-3): DSGVTQTPKHLITATGQRVTLRCSPRSGDLSVYWYQQSLDQGLQFLIQYYNGEERAKGNILERFSAQQFPDLHSELNLSSLELGDSALYFCASSVVSTDTQYFGPGTRLTVL.

This clone was counted a few times. CDR3 sequence (DNA): TGTGCCAGCAGCTTACAGGGCGGTAGCACAGATACGCAGTATTTT. Translating it yields CASSLQGGSTDTQYF. The chain couples TRBV7-9 to TRBJ2-3; D possibly corresponds to TRBD1 (5 bases). Trimming pared 2 bases from V and 0 bases from J, leaving 9 bases between. The CDR3 is made up of 15 amino acids. Germline loops: CDR1 SEHNR, CDR2 FQNEAQ (reference sequence). Full variable domain (outside the CDR3, taken from reference TRBV7-9 and TRBJ2-3): DTGVSQNPRHKITKRGQNVTFRCDPISEHNRLYWYRQTLGQGPEFLTYFQNEAQLEKSRLLSDRFSAERPKGSFSTLEIQRTEQGDSAMYLCASSLQGGSTDTQYFGPGTRLTVL.

On this clone itself: The same CDR3 arises from other DNA sequences in this sample as well. This chain links TRBV9 with TRBJ1-1; the D is unclear. The CDR3 is 14 amino acids. Germline loops: CDR1 SGDLS, CDR2 YYNGEE. V was trimmed by 1 base and J by 0 bases, leaving 7 bases between them. Here the CDR3 reads CASSVSGMNTEAFF. CDR3 DNA: TGTGCCAGCAGCGTATCAGGTATGAACACTGAAGCTTTCTTT.

The chain is built from TRBV7-9 and TRBJ2-3; D is unclear. This CDR3 is 18 amino acids long. The germline gives CDR1 SEHNR, CDR2 FQNEAQ (reference sequence). With 2 bases removed from V and 2 bases from J, the gap between germline ends came to 20 bases. CDR3 sequence (DNA): TGTGCCAGCAGCTTACGTAGATCGGTGGCCCCAGTCACAGATACGCAGTATTTT. As protein: CASSLRRSVAPVTDTQYF. The complete variable domain, with remaining parts taken from reference TRBV7-9 and TRBJ2-3, reads DTGVSQNPRHKITKRGQNVTFRCDPISEHNRLYWYRQTLGQGPEFLTYFQNEAQLEKSRLLSDRFSAERPKGSFSTLEIQRTEQGDSAMYLCASSLRRSVAPVTDTQYFGPGTRLTVL.

J is TRBJ2-1 and V is TRBV2, with TRBD1 matching 7 bases. The trim removed 6 bases at V and 0 bases at J, leaving 8 bases unmatched. CDR3 size: 16 residues. Looked up from germline, CDR1 is SNHLY and CDR2 is FYNNEI. Here the CDR3 DNA reads TGTGCCAGCAGGAAAGGGGGCCCGAGCTCCTACAATGAGCAGTTCTTC. Translation: CASRKGGPSSYNEQFF.

The V and J genes are TRBV5-1 and TRBJ1-1; D call uncertain. Germline V lookup: CDR1 SGHRS, CDR2 YFSETQ. The CDR3 is made up of 14 amino acids. V was cut by 0 bases and J by 2 bases, with 8 bases left in between. CDR3: CASSLETYNTEAFF. CDR3 nucleotide sequence: TGCGCCAGCAGCTTGGAGACATACAACACTGAAGCTTTCTTT.

This clone was counted a few times. The V call is TRBV4-3, the J call TRBJ1-4, with 9 bases that match TRBD1. V shed 4 bases, J shed 3 bases, and the junction held 3 bases outside the gene matches. This CDR3 contains 15 residues. Germline lookup yields CDR1 LGHNA and CDR2 YSLEER. The CDR3 nucleotides read TGCGCCAGCAGCCTCCGGGACAGGGCTAATGAAAAACTGTTTTTT. This encodes CASSLRDRANEKLFF.

This clone turned up a few times. J is TRBJ2-5 and V is TRBV6-5; no clear D gene. Germline CDR1 reads MNHEY; CDR2 reads SVGAGI. The CDR3 is 12 amino acids. V lost 4 bases, J lost 4 bases, and 7 bases lay in between. Written as DNA, the CDR3 is TGTGCCAGCAGTTCGCCATCAGAGACCCAGTACTTC. This translates into CASSSPSETQYF.

The chain combines TRBV29-1 with TRBJ2-3; the D call may be TRBD1 or TRBD2 (5 bases each). Trimming pared 7 bases from V and 1 base from J, leaving 15 bases between. The length of the CDR3 is 14 residues. Germline assignment: CDR1 SQVTM and CDR2 ANQGSEA. The CDR3 nucleotides read TGCAGCGCGGGACCGGGATTCGGCACAGATACGCAGTATTTT. Amino acid sequence: CSAGPGFGTDTQYF.

V usage is TRBV30 and J usage is TRBJ2-2; D not resolved. The V end was cut by 2 bases, the J end by 7 bases, with 8 bases between. In germline, CDR1 is GTSNPN, CDR2 SVGIG (reference sequence). This CDR3 region has 12 residues. CDR3 coding DNA: TGTGCCTGGAGTACGGGCTTCGGGGAGCTGTTTTTT. It translates to CAWSTGFGELFF.

The gene calls are TRBV6-5 and TRBJ2-3; D call uncertain. Per germline, CDR1 MNHEY and CDR2 SVGAGI. V lost 5 bases to trimming and J lost 0 bases, with 9 bases between them. The CDR3 extends over 14 amino acids. The CDR3 region is CASSLSESTDTQYF. The CDR3 DNA reads as TGTGCCAGCAGTCTCAGTGAAAGCACAGATACGCAGTATTTT.